This T cell receptor (beta chain) was profiled in a study of CD8 T cells in Susac syndrome. Germline assignment: CDR1 LNHDA and CDR2 SQIVND (reference sequence). CDR3 size: 14 residues. V gave up 6 bases and J gave up 6 bases, with 15 bases separating them. Roughly 0.45 to 1 ug RNA was reverse transcribed with random hexamers. Amplification of TCR beta CDR3 across 54 Vbeta and 13 Jbeta was performed with immunoSEQ multiplex PCR. TCRdb passed the immunoSEQ multiplex PCR reads through MiXCR, listing each CDR3 protein once. The sample has 250,000 to 300,000 distinct CDR3 sequences, about 91% seen once; the top ten hold roughly 0.2%. Sequencing of TCR beta drew on CD8+ and CD4+ T cells from blood. Multiple sclerosis controls were treatment-naive patients with stable or active relapsing-remitting disease.

The chain recombines TRBV19 with TRBJ2-1; no firm D call. This TCR came from a human donor with multiple sclerosis. The source material was CD8+ T cells from PBMCs. In DNA, the CDR3 is TGTGCCAGTAGCCCTGGGCCCGAGCCCAATGAGCAGTTCTTC. Translating gives CASSPGPEPNEQFF.